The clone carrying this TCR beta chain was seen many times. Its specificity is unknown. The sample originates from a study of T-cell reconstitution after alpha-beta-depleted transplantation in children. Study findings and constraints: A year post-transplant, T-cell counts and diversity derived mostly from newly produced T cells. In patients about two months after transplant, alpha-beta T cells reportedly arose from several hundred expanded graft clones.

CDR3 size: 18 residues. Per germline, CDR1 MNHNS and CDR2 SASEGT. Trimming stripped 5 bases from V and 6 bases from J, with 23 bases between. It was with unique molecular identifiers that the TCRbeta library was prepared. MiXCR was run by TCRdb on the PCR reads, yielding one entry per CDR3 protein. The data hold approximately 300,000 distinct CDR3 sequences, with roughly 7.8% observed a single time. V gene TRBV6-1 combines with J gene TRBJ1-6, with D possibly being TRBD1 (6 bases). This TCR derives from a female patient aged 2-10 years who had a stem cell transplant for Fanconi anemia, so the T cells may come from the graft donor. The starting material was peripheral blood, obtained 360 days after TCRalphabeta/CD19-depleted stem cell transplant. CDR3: CASSRSTGILRSNSPLHF. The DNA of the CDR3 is TGTGCCAGCAGTCGAAGTACAGGGATCCTTAGGAGTAATTCACCCCTCCACTTT.